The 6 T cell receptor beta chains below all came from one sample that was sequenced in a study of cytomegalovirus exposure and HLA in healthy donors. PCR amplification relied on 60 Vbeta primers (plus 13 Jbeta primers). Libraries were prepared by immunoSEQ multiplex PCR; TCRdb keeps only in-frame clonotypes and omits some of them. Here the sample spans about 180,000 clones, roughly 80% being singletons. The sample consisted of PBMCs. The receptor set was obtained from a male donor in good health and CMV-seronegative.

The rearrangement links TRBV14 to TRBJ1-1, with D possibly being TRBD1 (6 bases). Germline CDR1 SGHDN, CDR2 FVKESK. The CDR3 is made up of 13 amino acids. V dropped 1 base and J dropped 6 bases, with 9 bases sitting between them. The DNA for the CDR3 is TGTGCCAGCAGCCAAGTCAGGGGTGCTGAAGCTTTCTTT. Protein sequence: CASSQVRGAEAFF.

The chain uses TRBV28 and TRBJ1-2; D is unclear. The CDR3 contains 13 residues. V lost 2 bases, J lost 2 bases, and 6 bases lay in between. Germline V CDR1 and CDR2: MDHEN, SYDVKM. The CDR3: CASSLPGNYGYTF. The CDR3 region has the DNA TGTGCCAGCAGTTTACCGGGGAACTATGGCTACACCTTC.

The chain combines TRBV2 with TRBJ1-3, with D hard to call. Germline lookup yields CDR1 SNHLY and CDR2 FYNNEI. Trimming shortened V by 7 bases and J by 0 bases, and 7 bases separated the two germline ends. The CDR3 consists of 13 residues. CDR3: CASKGVSGNTIYF. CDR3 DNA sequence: TGTGCCAGCAAGGGAGTCTCTGGAAACACCATATATTTT.

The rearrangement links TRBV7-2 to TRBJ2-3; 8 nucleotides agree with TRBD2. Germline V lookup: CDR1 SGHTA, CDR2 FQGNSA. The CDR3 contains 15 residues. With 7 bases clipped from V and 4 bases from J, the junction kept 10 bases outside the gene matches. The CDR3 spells CASKRRGGAPDTQYF. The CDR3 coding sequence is TGTGCCAGCAAGCGCCGGGGGGGCGCCCCAGATACGCAGTATTTT.

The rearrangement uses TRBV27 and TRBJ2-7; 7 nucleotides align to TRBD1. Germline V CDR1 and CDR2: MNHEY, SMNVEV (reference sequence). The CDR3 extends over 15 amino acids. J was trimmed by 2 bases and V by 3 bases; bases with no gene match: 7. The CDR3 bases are TGTGCCAGCAGTTTGGCCGAGACAGGGACCTACGAGCAGTACTTC. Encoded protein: CASSLAETGTYEQYF.

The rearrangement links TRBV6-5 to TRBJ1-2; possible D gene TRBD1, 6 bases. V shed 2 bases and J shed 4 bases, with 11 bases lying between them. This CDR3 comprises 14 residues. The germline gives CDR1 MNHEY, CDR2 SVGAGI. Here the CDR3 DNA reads TGTGCCAGCAGTTACAGCAGGGGTAGCTATGGCTACACCTTC. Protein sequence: CASSYSRGSYGYTF.